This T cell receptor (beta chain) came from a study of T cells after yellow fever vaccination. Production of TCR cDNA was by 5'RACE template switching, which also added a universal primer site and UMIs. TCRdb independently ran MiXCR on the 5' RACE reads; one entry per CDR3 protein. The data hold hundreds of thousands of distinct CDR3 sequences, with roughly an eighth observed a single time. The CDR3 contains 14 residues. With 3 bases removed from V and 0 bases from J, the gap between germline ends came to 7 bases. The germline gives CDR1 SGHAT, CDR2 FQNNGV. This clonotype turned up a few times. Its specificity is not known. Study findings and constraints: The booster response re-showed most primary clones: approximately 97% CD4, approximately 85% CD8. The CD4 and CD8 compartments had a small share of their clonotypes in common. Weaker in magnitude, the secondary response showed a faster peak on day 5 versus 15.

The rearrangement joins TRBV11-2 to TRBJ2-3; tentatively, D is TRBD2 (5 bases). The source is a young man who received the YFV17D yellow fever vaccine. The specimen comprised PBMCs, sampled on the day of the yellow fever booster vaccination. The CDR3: CASSFGDSTDTQYF. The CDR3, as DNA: TGTGCCAGCAGCTTCGGGGATAGCACAGATACGCAGTATTTT.